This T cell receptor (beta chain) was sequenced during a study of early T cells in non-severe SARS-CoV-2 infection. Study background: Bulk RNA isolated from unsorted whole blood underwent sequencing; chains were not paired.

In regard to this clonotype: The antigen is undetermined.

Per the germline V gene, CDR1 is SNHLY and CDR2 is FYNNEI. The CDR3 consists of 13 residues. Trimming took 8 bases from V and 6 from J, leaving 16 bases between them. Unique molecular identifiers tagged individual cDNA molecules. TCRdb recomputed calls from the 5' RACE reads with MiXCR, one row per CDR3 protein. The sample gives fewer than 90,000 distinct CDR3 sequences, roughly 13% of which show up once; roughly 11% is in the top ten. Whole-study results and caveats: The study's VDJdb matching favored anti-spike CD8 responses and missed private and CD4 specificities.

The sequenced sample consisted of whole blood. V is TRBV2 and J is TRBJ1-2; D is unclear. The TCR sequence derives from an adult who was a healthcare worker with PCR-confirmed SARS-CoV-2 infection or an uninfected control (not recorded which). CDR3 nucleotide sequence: TGTGCCAGCTCCCGAGGACCGGACCATGGCTACACCTTC. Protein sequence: CASSRGPDHGYTF.